This paragraph covers one TCR beta chain sequence. This clone was detected a few times. This clone's antigen is unknown. The sample holds no much larger clone one base away, and base qualities are not on file. This record comes from a study of blood T cell repertoires in COVID-19 (dated by TCRdb to about 2020). About the investigation overall: The collaborator samples originated in the United States, Italy and Spain and spanned the acute and convalescent phases of COVID-19. Subjects who had been exposed to COVID-19, were actively infected with it, or had recovered from it provided the deeply sampled blood TCRbeta repertoires that made up the dataset. The samples were drawn from the first 160 participants of the ongoing ImmuneRACE study and from over 950 subjects provided by 6 global collaborators. The repertoires were released in a freely available public database meant as a resource for research on the immune response to SARS-CoV-2. Sample metadata almost always included a de-identified subject ID, COVID-19 status, age in years and sex. Where available, HLA class I and class II types were taken from metadata supplied by the sample provider and were not determined by assay-based typing. The material from the prospective study consisted of cDNA or gDNA derived from T cells, B-cell-depleted T cells, or PBMCs.

The immunoSEQ Assay, a bias-controlled multiplex PCR, was used to amplify TCRbeta CDR3 regions from genomic DNA. On the study's bioinformatics: Nucleated cell counts per sample were estimated from amplification of reference gene primers within the assay. To quantify the absolute abundance of each unique TCRbeta CDR3 rearrangement, sequence reads were collapsed and filtered. For each sample, productive Simpson clonality was calculated as the square root of Simpson's diversity index across productive rearrangements. Drawn from immuneACCESS, this table holds only the in-frame rearrangements with V and J called that TCRdb kept. Clones are partly lost; checked studies trace under half to an unresolved V gene and leave the rest unexplained. V, J and clone size were drawn from that table, and D and trimming were deduced from the DNA. A total of tens of thousands of clones appear in this sample, about 90% of them only once. Roughly 8.1% of the sample rests with the top ten.

CDR1 and CDR2 were assigned from the germline V gene as SGDLS and YYNGEE. Counted from cysteine to phenylalanine, this CDR3 has 15 amino acids. Just the 45-base CDR3 DNA is kept, in frame starting at base 1. V is reduced by 4 bases and J by 0 bases, leaving a spacing of 11 bases between them. The study at large found these results: The amount of clinical and demographic metadata varied by source and participant and was provided uncurated.

The collaborating institutions used their own protocols to collect whole blood in K2EDTA tubes. Collaborator samples were shipped for TCRbeta analysis as frozen whole blood, isolated PBMCs, or DNA extracted from either sample type. The sample was peripheral blood. The chain is made from TRBV9 and TRBJ2-1; D gene: possibly TRBD1, on 6 matching bases. This clonotype was obtained from a woman in her 70s with acute or convalescent COVID-19. The DNA sequence is TGTGCCAGCAGCCCAGGGGTCAGCTCCTACAATGAGCAGTTCTTC. This encodes CASSPGVSSYNEQFF.